The rows below give T cell receptor beta chains drawn from one sample of a study of control samples from healthy donors and cancer patients. The method was immunoSEQ multiplex PCR; TCRdb's version includes in-frame clones alone and lacks a portion of them. The table lists over 65,000 clones, less than 95% of them singletons. Sequencing was performed on blood. All receptors come from a woman aged 40-49 years in good health. Each CDR3 is given with its conserved first and last residue. Each record gives: CDR3 DNA, CDR3 protein, J gene, V gene, D gene, clone size. A D gene is named only where the DNA matches it firmly. Clone size is shown for a subset of rows, as once, few, many or a class of expanded clone.

TGTGCCAGCAGCCAAGATCAGGTGGGGGAAAAACTGTTTTTT,CASSQDQVGEKLFF,TRBJ1-4,TRBV21-1,-,-
TGTGCCAGCAGTCCTAGACAGGGGGAACAAGAGACCCAGTACTTC,CASSPRQGEQETQYF,TRBJ2-5,TRBV6-5,TRBD1,-
TGTGCCAGCAGTTACGGGGACAGGGCCTACGAGCAGTACTTC,CASSYGDRAYEQYF,TRBJ2-7,TRBV6-2/TRBV6-3,TRBD1,-
TGTGCCTGGAACAGGGCCCAGACCAAAAACATTCAGTACTTC,CAWNRAQTKNIQYF,TRBJ2-4,TRBV30,-,-
TGTGCCAGCAGTCGTCGACCATACCAGGAACCTACAACTAATGAAAAACTGTTTTTT,CASSRRPYQEPTTNEKLFF,TRBJ1-4,TRBV27,-,-
TGTGCCAGCAGCTTAGTCCCGGATGATCAGCCCCAGCATTTT,CASSLVPDDQPQHF,TRBJ1-5,TRBV7-2,-,once
TGTGCCAGCGGATCCAGGGGAACCGTCCCCTACGAGCAGTACTTC,CASGSRGTVPYEQYF,TRBJ2-7,TRBV3-1/TRBV3-2,-,once
TGTGCCAGCAGTCCGTGGGACAGGGCCTCTGGAAACACCATATATTTT,CASSPWDRASGNTIYF,TRBJ1-3,TRBV27,TRBD1,-
TGCGCCAGCAGCTCTCTGGGACGAAATCAGGTTGAGCAGTTCTTC,CASSSLGRNQVEQFF,TRBJ2-1,TRBV4-1,-,-
TGTGCCAGCAGCTTACAGGGAGAAGGCTACACCTTC,CASSLQGEGYTF,TRBJ1-2,TRBV7-9,-,-
TGTGCCAGCAGCTCCGGGTACGGAGCGGGGGGCTACGAGCAGTACTTC,CASSSGYGAGGYEQYF,TRBJ2-7,TRBV7-9,TRBD2,-
TGCAGCGTTGGGGGGACAGGGGTAGGCTACACCTTC,CSVGGTGVGYTF,TRBJ1-2,TRBV29-1,TRBD1,-
TGTGCCAGCTCCCTCGGGGAGGCTGCAACTAATGAAAAACTGTTTTTT,CASSLGEAATNEKLFF,TRBJ1-4,TRBV18,-,-
TGCAGTGCTAGTAACCCAGGGGGCGTAAGGGCTGAAGCTTTCTTT,CSASNPGGVRAEAFF,TRBJ1-1,TRBV20-1,TRBD1,-
TGCGCCAGCAGCCAAGGTGAGCGTGCCACTACGACGCAGTACTTC,CASSQGERATTTQYF,TRBJ2-7,TRBV4-1,-,-
TGTGCCAGCAGTTCGGACGGGGATGGGGCCACCGGGGAGCTGTTTTTT,CASSSDGDGATGELFF,TRBJ2-2,TRBV28,-,-
TGTGCCAGCAGTGCGGACTGGAATTCACCCCTCCACTTT,CASSADWNSPLHF,TRBJ1-6,TRBV6-4,-,-
TGTGCCAGCAGAACACTAGCGGGAGTCGACACCGGGGAGCTGTTTTTT,CASRTLAGVDTGELFF,TRBJ2-2,TRBV7-9,TRBD2,-
TGTGCCAGTCGCCCAGGCTCCTATAATTCACCCCTCCACTTT,CASRPGSYNSPLHF,TRBJ1-6,TRBV19,-,-
TGTGCCAGCAGCTTAGATGGTGAGGGGGTGGATGAGCAGTTCTTC,CASSLDGEGVDEQFF,TRBJ2-1,TRBV11-2,-,-
TGTGCCTGGAGTTTGGGACAGGGCAATCAGCCCCAGCATTTT,CAWSLGQGNQPQHF,TRBJ1-5,TRBV30,TRBD1,once
TGCGCCAGCAGCTTGTCACCGGGGGCTAGCACTGAAGCTTTCTTT,CASSLSPGASTEAFF,TRBJ1-1,TRBV5-1,-,-
TGCGCCAGCTCCCAAGACAACGGACACTATGAAAAACTGTTTTTT,CASSQDNGHYEKLFF,TRBJ1-4,TRBV5-1,-,-
TGTGCCAGCACAGGGGGCAACGCCTACGAGCAGTACTTC,CASTGGNAYEQYF,TRBJ2-7,TRBV6-5,TRBD1,-
TGTGCCAGCAGCCAGAGGACAGGGGGATTGGATACGCAGTATTTT,CASSQRTGGLDTQYF,TRBJ2-3,TRBV5-4,TRBD1,-
TGTGCCAGCAGTCCCCTAGCGGGAGAAATCTACGAGCAGTACTTC,CASSPLAGEIYEQYF,TRBJ2-7,TRBV6-5,TRBD2,-
TGTGCCAGCAGATACACAGGGGGAAGTGCTGGGGCCAACGTCCTGACTTTC,CASRYTGGSAGANVLTF,TRBJ2-6,TRBV2,TRBD1,-
TGTGCCAGCACATGGGGGGCAGGTTCACCCCTCCACTTT,CASTWGAGSPLHF,TRBJ1-6,TRBV27,-,-
TGTGCCAGCAGTGAAACCCGACAGAGCATTCAGTACTTC,CASSETRQSIQYF,TRBJ2-4,TRBV6-1,-,-
TGTGCCAGTAGTACCTACTCCAATTCACCCCTCCACTTT,CASSTYSNSPLHF,TRBJ1-6,TRBV19,-,few
TGCGCCAGCAGCCAAGTTACCCGGACAGGGACCTACGAGCAGTACTTC,CASSQVTRTGTYEQYF,TRBJ2-7,TRBV4-1,TRBD1,-
TGTGCCAGCAGTTTATGGGGGACAGGGGGCACTGAAGCTTTCTTT,CASSLWGTGGTEAFF,TRBJ1-1,TRBV27,TRBD1,-
TGTGCCAGCAGCCAAGATCCCCCCCCGGGCGGGAGGGATACGCAGTATTTT,CASSQDPPPGGRDTQYF,TRBJ2-3,TRBV4-2,TRBD2,-
TGCAGCCCGTTAGCGGCGCAGTTCTTC,CSPLAAQFF,TRBJ2-1,TRBV20-1,-,-
TGCAGCGCAGGGAAGAGCAATCAGCCCCAGCATTTT,CSAGKSNQPQHF,TRBJ1-5,TRBV29-1,-,-
TGTGCCAGCAGCTCCCGGGCTAGCGGCACAGATACGCAGTATTTT,CASSSRASGTDTQYF,TRBJ2-3,TRBV11-1,-,-
TGTGCCAGCAGTTCCTACCCAGGATATGGCTACACCTTC,CASSSYPGYGYTF,TRBJ1-2,TRBV6-5,-,-
TGTGCTTCCCGGCAGGGACTCTCTGGAAACACCATATATTTT,CASRQGLSGNTIYF,TRBJ1-3,TRBV27,-,-
TGTGCCAGCTCACCACCTCGGGAGGGCAATTCACCCCTCCACTTT,CASSPPREGNSPLHF,TRBJ1-6,TRBV18,-,-
TGTGCCAGCACCCCAGACACCTACAATGAGCAGTTCTTC,CASTPDTYNEQFF,TRBJ2-1,TRBV12-3/TRBV12-4,-,-
TGTGCCACCAGTTGGGAGGAAAGGACTTATGGCTACACCTTC,CATSWEERTYGYTF,TRBJ1-2,TRBV24-1,-,-